What follows describes a single T cell receptor beta chain. One junction end disagrees with the germline gene, perhaps due to a read error. Germline-derived CDR1 and CDR2 are ENHRY and SYGVKD. The CDR3 covers 18 residues. Ophthalmopathy donors showed moderate-to-severe activity, CAS ≥3, NOSPECS ≥4 and a duration under 3 months. This entry is derived from a study of Graves' ophthalmopathy and Graves' hyperthyroidism. As for the study in general: Peripheral blood sampling occurred at initial diagnosis, before any treatment.

The TCR beta CDR3 regions underwent amplification from RNA transcripts. HTBI primers primed a first-round RT-PCR, and a second-round multiplex PCR followed. TCRdb passed the multiplex PCR reads through MiXCR, listing each CDR3 protein once. Among around 670,000 distinct CDR3 sequences listed, roughly two fifths were seen once. Sequencing used peripheral blood. This rearrangement joins TRBV10-3 to TRBJ2-5; TRBD2 agrees at 13 bases. The clonotype originates from an adult man with Graves' ophthalmopathy. CDR3 coding DNA: TGTGCCAGCAGTGAAGAGACTAGCGGGAGGTTCAGCCAAGAGACCCAGTACTTC. It codes for CASSEETSGRFSQETQYF.